This paragraph reports one TCR beta chain. Germline values: CDR1 SEHNR, CDR2 FQNEAQ (reference sequence). Trimming took off 2 bases at V and 2 bases at J, with 17 bases between the two ends. The CDR3 is made up of 17 amino acids. The data belong to a study of blood T cell repertoires in COVID-19. Overall study context: PBMCs, B-cell-depleted T cells, or T cells were the source of the cDNA or gDNA that made up the material.

Participants were aged roughly 18 to 89 years from 24 US areas. Using immunoSEQ multiplex PCR, the repertoire was profiled, and TCRdb retains in-frame clones only, with some absent. The table includes approximately 290,000 clones, roughly 90% detected once. The origin of this receptor is a woman aged 25-40 years who had recovered from COVID-19. The sample consisted of PBMCs or T cells enriched from blood (not recorded which). V gene TRBV7-9 combines with J gene TRBJ2-3; tentatively, D is TRBD1 (6 bases). CDR3 coding DNA: TGTGCCAGCAGCTTATGGGCAGGGGTTTTCGACACAGATACGCAGTATTTT. Its translation is CASSLWAGVFDTDTQYF. The full variable domain, its missing parts supplied by reference TRBV7-9 and TRBJ2-3, is DTGVSQNPRHKITKRGQNVTFRCDPISEHNRLYWYRQTLGQGPEFLTYFQNEAQLEKSRLLSDRFSAERPKGSFSTLEIQRTEQGDSAMYLCASSLWAGVFDTDTQYFGPGTRLTVL.